The 31 T cell receptor beta chains reported below all come from one sample, sequenced in a study of identical twins. TCRdb re-called the 5' RACE reads with MiXCR, one entry per CDR3 protein. The repertoire consists of approximately 300,000 distinct CDR3 sequences, with roughly 8.6% occurring once and the leading ten covering 7% to 8.5%. Another study also made use of these data, one on yellow fever vaccine responses in identical twins.

What was sequenced was CD8+ T cells sorted from blood. The receptors derive from a woman between 18 and 30 years old in good health.

This clonotype was detected many times. The chain joins TRBV12-3 or TRBV12-4 to TRBJ2-5; D gene unclear. V was cut by 0 bases and J by 3 bases, with 5 bases left in between. The CDR3 extends over 13 amino acids. CDR3 bases: TGTGCCAGCAGTTTAGCGACAAAAGAGACCCAGTACTTC. Its translation is CASSLATKETQYF.

The V gene is TRBV20-1, the J gene TRBJ2-7; 9 bases match TRBD1. V was clipped by 2 bases and J by 6 bases; unmatched bases: 11. Germline loops: CDR1 DFQATT, CDR2 SNEGSKA (reference sequence). The CDR3 extends over 15 amino acids. DNA for the CDR3: TGCAGTGCTAGACCCCCGGGACAGGGCCCCTCCGAGCAGTACTTC. As protein: CSARPPGQGPSEQYF.

This clonotype was recorded at least ten times. The V gene is TRBV13, the J gene TRBJ2-1, with a weak D call TRBD2 (6 bases). The V end lost 2 bases, the J end lost 1 base, and 9 bases lay between the germline ends. The CDR3 runs 15 residues. Per the germline V gene, CDR1 is PRHDT and CDR2 is FYEKMQ (reference sequence). The CDR3 sequence: CASSLPSESYNEQFF. CDR3 sequence (DNA): TGTGCCAGCAGCTTACCTAGCGAATCCTACAATGAGCAGTTCTTC.

This clonotype was recorded many times. V usage is TRBV20-1 and J usage is TRBJ1-2, with D unclear. V lost 2 bases and J 2 bases, leaving 12 bases between the germline ends. CDR1 is DFQATT, CDR2 SNEGSKA, per germline (reference sequence). The CDR3 extends over 14 amino acids. The CDR3 nucleotides read TGCAGTGCTAGACCTACCACGATGAACTATGGCTACACCTTC. Amino acids: CSARPTTMNYGYTF.

The chain links TRBV7-8 to TRBJ2-2, with 9 nucleotides matching TRBD1. The CDR3 sequence is 15 residues long. J was trimmed by 6 bases and V by 3 bases; bases with no gene match: 5. Germline lookup yields CDR1 SGHVS and CDR2 FQNEAQ. The CDR3 loop reads CASSFGTGLSGELFF. In DNA, the CDR3 is TGTGCCAGCAGCTTCGGGACAGGGCTCTCCGGGGAGCTGTTTTTT. The full variable domain, with the rest looked up from reference TRBV7-8 and TRBJ2-2, is GAGVSQSPRYKVAKRGQDVALRCDPISGHVSLFWYQQALGQGPEFLTYFQNEAQLDKSGLPSDRFFAERPEGSVSTLKIQRTQQEDSAVYLCASSFGTGLSGELFFGEGSRLTVL.

This clonotype came up a few times. This chain joins TRBV12-3 or TRBV12-4 and TRBJ2-5; D may be TRBD1 (5 bases). V lost 4 bases and J 4 bases, leaving 7 bases between the germline ends. The CDR3 spans 12 residues. The CDR3 nucleotides are TGTGCCAGCAGTTCTAGGGGAGAGACCCAGTACTTC. Translation gives CASSSRGETQYF.

Relative to its sample, this clonotype is medium-sized. The CDR3 nucleotides are TGTGCCAGCAGCTCGCAGGTGTCAGGGCATGGCTACACCTTC. Its translation: CASSSQVSGHGYTF. The V gene is TRBV7-8, the J gene TRBJ1-2, with D possibly being TRBD1 (5 bases). V was shortened by 4 bases and J by 6 bases, with 15 bases between the two germline ends. CDR3 length equals 14 residues. Germline lookup yields CDR1 SGHVS and CDR2 FQNEAQ.

This clonotype has only a few counts. V and J are TRBV12-3 or TRBV12-4 and TRBJ2-1, with TRBD2 matching over 13 bases. The length of the CDR3 is 15 residues. The J segment lost 8 bases and the V segment lost 8 bases, leaving 9 bases of the junction unmatched. The CDR3 region has the DNA TGTGCCAGCGGACTAGCGGGGGTGGGGGTCGATGAGCAGTTCTTC. It is translated as CASGLAGVGVDEQFF.

The chain is built from TRBV12-3 or TRBV12-4 and TRBJ2-3, with TRBD1 matching 7 bases. The CDR3 covers 18 residues. The chain's CDR3 is CTCSPPLDRTGVTDTQYF. The CDR3, as DNA: TGTACCTGCAGTCCCCCGTTGGATCGGACAGGAGTCACAGATACGCAGTATTTT.

This clonotype has only one observation. The V gene is TRBV19, the J gene TRBJ2-1; D gene ambiguous. The CDR3 sequence is 13 residues long. The germline CDR1 and CDR2 sequences are LNHDA and SQIVND (reference sequence). V dropped 2 bases and J dropped 4 bases, with 6 bases sitting between them. The CDR3 nucleotides read TGTGCCAGTAGTATATCAGCGTACAATGAGCAGTTCTTC. Translating gives CASSISAYNEQFF.

In this sample, this clonotype turned up many times. The rearrangement links TRBV29-1 to TRBJ2-7; 7 bases map to TRBD1. CDR1 is SQVTM and CDR2 is ANQGSEA in the germline V gene. The CDR3 sequence is 11 residues long. V shed 7 bases, J shed 6 bases, and the junction held 6 bases outside the gene matches. Here the CDR3 DNA reads TGCAGCGCCGTGACAGGGATCGAGCAGTACTTC. This codes for CSAVTGIEQYF.

A few counts support this clonotype. The chain couples TRBV4-3 to TRBJ2-1; 13 bases match TRBD2. Germline lookup yields CDR1 LGHNA and CDR2 YSLEER. V dropped 4 bases and J dropped 8; count of bases not matched to a gene: 11. The CDR3 length is 17 residues. CDR3: CASSPRGGTSGTYEQFF. The CDR3 DNA sequence: TGCGCCAGCAGCCCACGGGGTGGGACTAGCGGGACCTATGAGCAGTTCTTC.

This clonotype was counted ten times or more. The CDR3 sequence: CASSLDKTGTEAFF. The CDR3, as DNA: TGTGCCAGCAGCTTAGATAAGACAGGGACAGAAGCTTTCTTT. The chain recombines TRBV7-9 with TRBJ1-1, with 7 bases identical to TRBD1. V trimming: 1 base; J trimming: 8 bases; junction bases outside the gene matches: 7. The germline CDR1 and CDR2 sequences are SEHNR and FQNEAQ (reference sequence). The CDR3 contains 14 residues.

In its sample, this clonotype was seen many times. The genes are TRBV6-4 and TRBJ2-1, with D perhaps given as TRBD1 or TRBD2 (6 bases each). Trimming cost V 0 bases and J 3 bases, with 18 bases left between them. The CDR3 is made up of 18 amino acids. Germline V gene sequence: CDR1 MRHNA, CDR2 SNTAGT. Here the CDR3 DNA reads TGTGCCAGCAGTGACTCGTTCTTGGGGGGCTCTTTCTACAATGAGCAGTTCTTC. Encoded protein: CASSDSFLGGSFYNEQFF.

This clonotype was detected ten times or more. The J gene is TRBJ2-7, the V gene TRBV7-2; TRBD2 aligns across 7 bases. Looked up from germline, CDR1 is SGHTA and CDR2 is FQGNSA. After removal of 5 bases from V and 9 bases from J, the junction contained 13 bases not matched to a gene. This CDR3 has 14 amino acids. The CDR3 protein is CASSEWGGDKVQYF. CDR3 nucleotide sequence: TGTGCCAGCAGCGAATGGGGGGGAGATAAGGTGCAGTACTTC. Full variable domain (rest looked up from reference TRBV7-2 and TRBJ2-7): GAGVSQSPSNKVTEKGKDVELRCDPISGHTALYWYRQSLGQGLEFLIYFQGNSAPDKSGLPSDRFSAERTGGSVSTLTIQRTQQEDSAVYLCASSEWGGDKVQYFGPGTRLTVT.

This clonotype was recorded many times. The chain couples TRBV10-3 to TRBJ2-7; 8 bases are shared with TRBD1. Germline V gives CDR1 ENHRY, CDR2 SYGVKD. Losses at the gene ends were 6 bases for V and 1 base for J; bases not matched to a gene: 2. The CDR3 runs 13 residues. CDR3 bases: TGTGCCATCAGCGGACAGGGATCCTACGAGCAGTACTTC. Protein sequence: CAISGQGSYEQYF.

The chain combines TRBV3-1 with TRBJ1-2, with TRBD1 identical over 8 bases. The CDR3 extends over 17 amino acids. Per the germline V gene, CDR1 is LGHDT and CDR2 is YNNKEL (reference sequence). The V and J ends lost 1 base and 1 base, in that order; junction bases with no gene match: 8. The CDR3 nucleotides read TGTGCCAGCAGCCAAGTTAGTGCAGGGGGCTTTAACTATGGCTACACCTTC. Protein sequence: CASSQVSAGGFNYGYTF.

This clonotype was recorded a few times. The junction shows a germline mismatch at one end, possibly a read error. The chain couples TRBV7-7 to TRBJ2-1; the match to TRBD2 covers 8 bases. Germline V CDR1 and CDR2: SSHAT, FNYEAQ (reference sequence). The CDR3 runs to 17 residues. The DNA of the CDR3 is TGTGCTAGCAGCTTATATATACGGGGGGGGCCCAACAATGAGCAGTTCTTC. This codes for CASSLYIRGGPNNEQFF. Full variable domain (missing parts from reference TRBV7-7 and TRBJ2-1): GAGVSQSPRYKVTKRGQDVTLRCDPISSHATLYWYQQALGQGPEFLTYFNYEAQPDKSGLPSDRFSAERPEGSISTLTIQRTEQRDSAMYRCASSLYIRGGPNNEQFFGPGTRLTVL.

This chain joins TRBV29-1 and TRBJ1-2; 8 bases are shared with TRBD1. The V gene's germline CDR1 is SQVTM and CDR2 ANQGSEA. The CDR3 has 12 amino acids. V dropped 6 bases and J dropped 6; count of bases not matched to a gene: 6. CDR3 protein: CSVPLTGDGYTF. CDR3 nucleotide sequence: TGCAGCGTGCCACTGACAGGGGATGGCTACACCTTC.

There are many counts of this clonotype. The junction differs from germline at one of its ends, possibly a read error. The J gene is TRBJ1-1, the V gene TRBV29-1; TRBD1 is a possible D gene (6 bases). Germline V gene lookup returns CDR1 SQVTM and CDR2 ANQGSEA. This CDR3 comprises 18 residues. CDR3 loop: CSVGPRGTWGRGNAEAFF. In nucleotides, the CDR3 is TGCAGCGTTGGCCCCAGAGGCACCTGGGGGAGGGGGAACGCTGAAGCTTTCTTT. The full variable domain, in which reference TRBV29-1 and TRBJ1-1 provide the parts outside the CDR3, is SAVISQKPSRDICQRGTSLTIQCQVDSQVTMMFWYRQQPGQSLTLIATANQGSEATYESGFVIDKFPISRPNLTFSTLTVSNMSPEDSSIYLCSVGPRGTWGRGNAEAFFGQGTRLTVV.

This clonotype was counted ten times or more. The DNA of the CDR3 is TGCAGCGTTCCTCTTCTCTCGAACTATGGCTACACCTTC. Translated: CSVPLLSNYGYTF. V usage is TRBV29-1 and J usage is TRBJ1-2, with no clear D. Germline V CDR1 and CDR2: SQVTM, ANQGSEA. The CDR3 spans 13 residues. The V end was cut by 5 bases, the J end by 2 bases, with 12 bases between.

The chain recombines TRBV27 with TRBJ2-1; D gene uncertain. V was trimmed by 4 bases and J by 7 bases, leaving 8 bases between them. CDR3 length: 12 amino acids. Germline V gene data show CDR1 as MNHEY and CDR2 as SMNVEV (reference sequence). The CDR3 nucleotides read TGTGCCAGCAGTTGGTTAGGGAATGAGCAGTTCTTC. The encoded protein is CASSWLGNEQFF.

This clonotype was seen many times. The CDR3 bases are TGTGCCAGCAGCCAAGTGTGGCAGCAAGAGACCCAGTACTTC. Encoded protein: CASSQVWQQETQYF. This chain joins TRBV3-1 and TRBJ2-5; D not resolved. CDR3 length: 14 residues. V was pared by 1 base and J by 2 bases, with 8 bases between. Germline V gene data show CDR1 as LGHDT and CDR2 as YNNKEL (reference sequence).

This clonotype appeared many times. The genes are TRBV6-4 and TRBJ2-1; TRBD2 matches at 11 bases. J was trimmed by 6 bases and V by 6 bases; bases with no gene match: 7. This CDR3 has 15 residues. Germline V gene data show CDR1 as MRHNA and CDR2 as SNTAGT. The CDR3 reads CASSALAGAINEQFF. In DNA, the CDR3 is TGTGCCAGCAGCGCACTAGCGGGGGCGATCAATGAGCAGTTCTTC.

The table lists this clonotype with a few counts. The genes are TRBV12-3 or TRBV12-4 and TRBJ1-6, with D tentatively TRBD1 (6 bases). V shed 5 bases and J shed 9 bases, with 14 bases lying between them. This CDR3 contains 14 residues. The DNA for the CDR3 is TGTGCCAGCAGTACTACAGGGTTAGGTTCACCCCTCCACTTT. Translated: CASSTTGLGSPLHF.

In its sample, this clonotype was seen many times. The rearrangement uses TRBV29-1 and TRBJ2-5; D might be TRBD1 (5 bases). The CDR3 totals 13 residues. V was pared by 6 bases and J by 4 bases, with 15 bases between. The V gene's germline CDR1 is SQVTM and CDR2 ANQGSEA. DNA of the CDR3: TGCAGCGTCAGAACAGGTAGAGGAGAGACCCAGTACTTC. Translated, it gives CSVRTGRGETQYF. Together with reference TRBV29-1 and TRBJ2-5, the CDR3 gives the full variable domain: SAVISQKPSRDICQRGTSLTIQCQVDSQVTMMFWYRQQPGQSLTLIATANQGSEATYESGFVIDKFPISRPNLTFSTLTVSNMSPEDSSIYLCSVRTGRGETQYFGPGTRLLVL.

This chain connects TRBV6-5 to TRBJ1-4, with D hard to call. Germline V gives CDR1 MNHEY, CDR2 SVGAGI. The V gene lost 0 bases and the J gene lost 6 bases, with 11 bases spanning the gap. The CDR3 covers 15 residues. CDR3 sequence: CASSYSLVGDEKLFF. Written as DNA, the CDR3 is TGTGCCAGCAGTTACTCTTTAGTTGGGGATGAAAAACTGTTTTTT.

This chain links TRBV7-9 with TRBJ2-5; weak D call: TRBD2 (6 bases). V dropped 2 bases and J dropped 4 bases, with 14 bases sitting between them. This CDR3 comprises 15 residues. CDR1 and CDR2 (germline): SEHNR, FQNEAQ (reference sequence). The CDR3 sequence is CASSLLAGSGETQYF. The CDR3 coding sequence is TGTGCCAGCAGCTTACTTGCGGGGTCGGGAGAGACCCAGTACTTC. Full variable domain (rest looked up from reference TRBV7-9 and TRBJ2-5): DTGVSQNPRHKITKRGQNVTFRCDPISEHNRLYWYRQTLGQGPEFLTYFQNEAQLEKSRLLSDRFSAERPKGSFSTLEIQRTEQGDSAMYLCASSLLAGSGETQYFGPGTRLLVL.

The chain links TRBV11-2 to TRBJ2-3; the match to TRBD2 covers 8 bases. The germline gives CDR1 SGHAT, CDR2 FQNNGV. The CDR3 runs 15 residues. Trimming cost V 3 bases and J 1 base; bases outside gene matches: 3. The CDR3, as DNA: TGTGCCAGCAGCTTCGGTAGCGGGGGCACAGATACGCAGTATTTT. As protein: CASSFGSGGTDTQYF.

This clonotype was detected only a few times. This chain uses TRBV11-1 with TRBJ2-7; 7 bases are shared with TRBD2. Germline assignment: CDR1 SGHAT and CDR2 FQDESV (reference sequence). There are 18 residues in the CDR3. V gave up 5 bases and J gave up 3 bases; unmatched junction bases: 19. The CDR3 region is CASSTITGGSGQIYEQYF. CDR3 DNA sequence: TGTGCCAGCAGCACCATCACGGGGGGTTCCGGTCAAATCTACGAGCAGTACTTC.

The chain recombines TRBV12-3 or TRBV12-4 with TRBJ2-7; D gene unclear. V was pared by 3 bases and J by 7 bases, with 13 bases between. CDR3 size: 13 residues. CDR3 protein: CASSLPDSEEQYF. CDR3 in DNA: TGTGCCAGCAGTTTGCCGGATTCGGAGGAGCAGTACTTC.